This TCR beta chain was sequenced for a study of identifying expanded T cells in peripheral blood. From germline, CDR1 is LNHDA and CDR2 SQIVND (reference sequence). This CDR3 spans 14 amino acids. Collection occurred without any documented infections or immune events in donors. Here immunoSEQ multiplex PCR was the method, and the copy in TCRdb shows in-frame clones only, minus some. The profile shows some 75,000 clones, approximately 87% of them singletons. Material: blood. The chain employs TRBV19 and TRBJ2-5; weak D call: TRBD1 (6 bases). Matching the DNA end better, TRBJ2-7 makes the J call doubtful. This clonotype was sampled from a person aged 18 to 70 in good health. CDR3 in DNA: TGTGCCAGTAGTCTCAAAGGGGGTCCCTACGAGCAGTACTTC. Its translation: CASSLKGGPYEQYF.